The 25 T cell receptor beta chains below were found in one sample sequenced in a study of shared clonotypes between healthy human individuals (dated by TCRdb to 2018 to 2020). The library came from the immunoSEQ multiplex PCR assay. Not all clones reach the TCRdb copy of this immuneACCESS table, which keeps in-frame sequences only. Checked studies attribute under half of the gap to unresolved V genes and leave the rest unexplained. The sample has around 1,100,000 clones on record, 60% to 80% of them singletons. The biggest ten clones account for 0.7% to 0.95% of the sample. Material: memory CD4+ T cells from PBMCs. The meaning of the sample's cell subset or site label: CD45RA-negative fraction. Every receptor here comes from a man aged 18 to 29 in good health. Some clones in this sample may be carry-over from other donors' samples.

The chain recombines TRBV27 with TRBJ2-7; 7 positions agree with TRBD2. This CDR3 has 15 residues. Trimming took 8 bases from V and 1 from J; bases not matched to a gene: 11. Germline loops: CDR1 MNHEY, CDR2 SMNVEV (reference sequence). Here the CDR3 DNA reads TGTGCCAGCTCCTCCTTGGGTAGCGGGTCCTACGAGCAGTACTTC. It specifies CASSSLGSGSYEQYF.

Comments on this clone: The DNA is omitted, as the CDR3 cannot be located on it reliably, and the CDR3 follows TCRdb's listing. This chain uses TRBV6-6 with TRBJ1-5. The CDR3 is 15 residues long, ends included. Germline V gives CDR1 MNHNY, CDR2 SVGAGI (reference sequence). CDR3 sequence reads: CASSSSWTEDQPQHF.

The rearrangement uses TRBV10-3 and TRBJ1-2; D perhaps matches TRBD1 (5 bases). Germline CDR1 reads ENHRY; CDR2 reads SYGVKD. The V end lost 6 bases, the J end lost 4 bases, and 12 bases lay between the germline ends. The CDR3 is 13 amino acids. The CDR3 coding sequence is TGTGCCATCAGAGGGGAATCACGCTATGGCTACACCTTC. This encodes CAIRGESRYGYTF.

This chain uses TRBV10-3 with TRBJ1-1; D is ambiguous. V lost 10 bases, J lost 1 base, and 13 bases lay in between. Germline values: CDR1 ENHRY, CDR2 SYGVKD. The CDR3 totals 13 residues. This CDR3 reads CATEGMANTEAFF. The CDR3 DNA is TGTGCCACCGAAGGGATGGCGAACACTGAAGCTTTCTTT.

The chain combines TRBV7-2 with TRBJ1-5; 9 bases map to TRBD1. The length of the CDR3 is 14 residues. V dropped 5 bases and J dropped 4; count of bases not matched to a gene: 3. The germline CDR1 and CDR2 sequences are SGHTA and FQGNSA. CDR3 coding DNA: TGTGCCAGCAGCCCCGGACAGGGGAATCAGCCCCAGCATTTT. It codes for CASSPGQGNQPQHF.

The chain employs TRBV18 and TRBJ2-7; 9 nucleotides agree with TRBD2. The CDR3 extends over 14 amino acids. The germline V gene encodes CDR1 KGHSH and CDR2 LQKENI. V was clipped by 6 bases and J by 4 bases; unmatched bases: 7. DNA of the CDR3: TGTGCCAGCTCCACCACCAGCGGGGGGTACGAGCAGTACTTC. Protein product: CASSTTSGGYEQYF.

The CDR3 DNA follows: TGTGCCAGCAGCTTAGTCCTTCAGGCGGGTGGGACTAATGAAAAACTGTTTTTT. Amino acids: CASSLVLQAGGTNEKLFF. This chain links TRBV7-9 with TRBJ1-4; D remains unclear. The CDR3 is made up of 18 amino acids. The V end was cut by 1 base, the J end by 2 bases, with 17 bases between. Germline loops: CDR1 SEHNR, CDR2 FQNEAQ (reference sequence).

The V call is TRBV6-1, the J call TRBJ1-3, with 7 bases matching TRBD1. The CDR3 contains 15 residues. V shed 5 bases and J 1 base; nucleotides not matched to a gene: 5. Germline CDR1 is MNHNS and CDR2 is SASEGT. The CDR3 sequence: CASSRTGYSGNTIYF. In nucleotides, the CDR3 is TGTGCCAGCAGTCGGACAGGCTATTCTGGAAACACCATATATTTT.

This sequence joins TRBV4-1 and TRBJ2-4; possible D gene TRBD1, 6 bases. In germline, CDR1 is MGHRA, CDR2 YSYEKL. The CDR3 is 15 residues long. Trimming pared 2 bases from V and 6 bases from J, leaving 14 bases between. The chain's CDR3 is CASSQPVGAANIQYF. In DNA form, the CDR3 reads TGCGCCAGCAGCCAACCGGTGGGGGCGGCAAACATTCAGTACTTC.

V gene TRBV5-1 combines with J gene TRBJ1-1; D not resolved. There are 15 residues in the CDR3. Trimming left V 0 bases short and J 3 bases short, with 12 bases between. Germline V lookup: CDR1 SGHRS, CDR2 YFSETQ. In DNA, the CDR3 is TGCGCCAGCAGCTTGGTAGGTCCGACGGACACTGAAGCTTTCTTT. This sequence encodes CASSLVGPTDTEAFF. The whole variable domain, filled in from reference TRBV5-1 and TRBJ1-1, reads KAGVTQTPRYLIKTRGQQVTLSCSPISGHRSVSWYQQTPGQGLQFLFEYFSETQRNKGNFPGRFSGRQFSNSRSEMNVSTLELGDSALYLCASSLVGPTDTEAFFGQGTRLTVV.

The chain recombines TRBV2 with TRBJ1-2, with D perhaps TRBD1 (6 bases). The V end was cut by 4 bases, the J end by 4 bases, with 10 bases between. The germline gives CDR1 SNHLY, CDR2 FYNNEI. The CDR3 has 13 residues. CDR3 protein: CASSVGGPYGYTF. In nucleotides, the CDR3 is TGTGCCAGCAGTGTCGGGGGCCCCTATGGCTACACCTTC.

The rearrangement uses TRBV9 and TRBJ2-3; TRBD1 or TRBD2 may be the D gene (5 bases each). With 3 bases removed from V and 7 bases from J, the gap between germline ends came to 15 bases. The CDR3 is 14 residues long. The germline V gene encodes CDR1 SGDLS and CDR2 YYNGEE. In DNA, the CDR3 is TGTGCCAGCAGCGACAGGACTGTTCAGAATACGCAGTATTTT. Its protein product is CASSDRTVQNTQYF. Based on the CDR3 plus reference TRBV9 and TRBJ2-3, the full variable domain is DSGVTQTPKHLITATGQRVTLRCSPRSGDLSVYWYQQSLDQGLQFLIQYYNGEERAKGNILERFSAQQFPDLHSELNLSSLELGDSALYFCASSDRTVQNTQYFGPGTRLTVL.

This clone was seen only once. This chain joins TRBV7-9 and TRBJ2-2; TRBD1 matches at 8 bases. The V and J ends lost 4 bases and 1 base, in that order; junction bases with no gene match: 8. The germline V gene encodes CDR1 SEHNR and CDR2 FQNEAQ (reference sequence). The length of the CDR3 is 17 residues. CDR3 sequence: CASSSTPGTGNTGELFF. CDR3 bases: TGTGCCAGCAGCTCAACCCCCGGGACAGGGAACACCGGGGAGCTGTTTTTT. Full variable domain (outside the CDR3, taken from reference TRBV7-9 and TRBJ2-2): DTGVSQNPRHKITKRGQNVTFRCDPISEHNRLYWYRQTLGQGPEFLTYFQNEAQLEKSRLLSDRFSAERPKGSFSTLEIQRTEQGDSAMYLCASSSTPGTGNTGELFFGEGSRLTVL.

This chain joins TRBV27 and TRBJ2-3; either TRBD1 or TRBD2 may fit D (5 bases each). The CDR3 loop spans 13 amino acids. Per germline, CDR1 MNHEY and CDR2 SMNVEV (reference sequence). Trimming stripped 6 bases from V and 2 bases from J, with 9 bases between. In nucleotides, the CDR3 is TGTGCCAGCAGCGGGGCCTACACAGATACGCAGTATTTT. This translates into CASSGAYTDTQYF.

The gene calls are TRBV6-5 and TRBJ1-2; perhaps TRBD1 as D (6 bases). This CDR3 contains 14 residues. V gave up 2 bases and J gave up 7 bases, with 14 bases separating them. Germline lookup yields CDR1 MNHEY and CDR2 SVGAGI. This CDR3 reads CASSYERGQFGYTF. In nucleotides, the CDR3 is TGTGCCAGCAGTTACGAACGGGGGCAGTTTGGCTACACCTTC.

On this clone itself: With a much larger clone just one base away, this may be a read error. The chain employs TRBV6-6 and TRBJ1-2; D might be TRBD1 (5 bases). Per the germline V gene, CDR1 is MNHNY and CDR2 is SVGAGI (reference sequence). The CDR3 has 11 amino acids. V was trimmed by 5 bases and J by 5 bases, leaving 6 bases between them. The CDR3: CASSPGYGYTF. CDR3 coding DNA: TGTGCCAGCAGTCCAGGGTATGGCTACACCTTC.

This rearrangement joins TRBV28 to TRBJ1-2; D uncertain. This CDR3 is 14 amino acids long. CDR1 is MDHEN and CDR2 is SYDVKM in the germline V gene. The ends were cut back, 5 bases at V and 5 bases at J, with 15 bases in the middle. The CDR3 sequence: CASSLNLRQYGYTF. For the CDR3, the DNA is TGTGCCAGCAGTCTCAATCTCCGGCAGTATGGCTACACCTTC.

V usage is TRBV25-1 and J usage is TRBJ2-7; the D gene could be TRBD1 or TRBD2 (6 bases each). Germline lookup yields CDR1 MGHDK and CDR2 SYGVNS. The CDR3 totals 11 residues. Trimming removed 2 bases from V and 12 bases from J, with 11 bases in between. CDR3 residues: CASSEGGPGYF. The CDR3 nucleotides read TGTGCCAGCAGTGAAGGGGGGCCAGGGTACTTC.

With respect to this clone: In the same sample, other DNA sequences code for this CDR3. The chain couples TRBV28 to TRBJ2-7, with a tentative D call TRBD1 (5 bases). Germline lookup yields CDR1 MDHEN and CDR2 SYDVKM. V lost 2 bases, J lost 2 bases, and 7 bases lay in between. The CDR3 consists of 13 residues. The DNA of the CDR3 is TGTGCCAGCAGTTTAAGGGGCCCCTACGAGCAGTACTTC. Translation: CASSLRGPYEQYF.

The chain carries TRBV18 and TRBJ1-1, with D possibly TRBD1 on 6 matching bases. CDR1 and CDR2 from the germline V gene are KGHSH and LQKENI. The CDR3 runs to 17 residues. V lost 0 bases to trimming and J lost 1 base, with 15 bases between them. CDR3 region: CASSPPNRDLENTEAFF. Written as DNA, the CDR3 is TGTGCCAGCTCACCACCTAACAGGGATCTGGAGAACACTGAAGCTTTCTTT. The variable domain in full, completed from reference TRBV18 and TRBJ1-1, reads NAGVMQNPRHLVRRRGQEARLRCSPMKGHSHVYWYRQLPEEGLKFMVYLQKENIIDESGMPKERFSAEFPKEGPSILRIQQVVRGDSAAYFCASSPPNRDLENTEAFFGQGTRLTVV.

This chain uses TRBV28 with TRBJ2-7, with 7 nucleotides matching TRBD2. The CDR3 extends over 16 amino acids. Germline V CDR1 and CDR2: MDHEN, SYDVKM. Trimming took 3 bases from V and 1 from J; bases not matched to a gene: 9. CDR3 coding DNA: TGTGCCAGCAGTTTGGGCGCGGGGGTCAGGTCCTACGAGCAGTACTTC. Amino acid sequence: CASSLGAGVRSYEQYF.

The chain employs TRBV10-1 and TRBJ1-1; tentatively, D is TRBD1 (5 bases). Per germline, CDR1 WNHNN and CDR2 SYGVQD (reference sequence). V was pared by 5 bases and J by 1 base, with 20 bases between. The CDR3 spans 17 residues. The CDR3 DNA reads as TGCGCCAGCAGTATTATAACAGGCTCCTTCGCGAACACTGAAGCTTTCTTT. As protein: CASSIITGSFANTEAFF.

The CDR3 region is CASSRAYPGDEQFF. The CDR3 region has the DNA TGTGCCAGCAGCCGCGCTTACCCGGGGGATGAGCAGTTCTTC. V usage is TRBV11-2 and J usage is TRBJ2-1; D perhaps matches TRBD2 (6 bases). Germline CDR1 and CDR2: SGHAT and FQNNGV. The CDR3 length is 14 residues. Trimming pared 5 bases from V and 8 bases from J, leaving 16 bases between. The variable domain in full, completed from reference TRBV11-2 and TRBJ2-1, reads EAGVAQSPRYKIIEKRQSVAFWCNPISGHATLYWYQQILGQGPKLLIQFQNNGVVDDSQLPKDRFSAERLKGVDSTLKIQPAKLEDSAVYLCASSRAYPGDEQFFGPGTRLTVL.

V is TRBV7-6 and J is TRBJ2-1; tentatively, D is TRBD2 (5 bases). The V gene's germline CDR1 is SGHVS and CDR2 FNYEAQ. The V end was cut by 1 base, the J end by 8 bases, with 9 bases between. This CDR3 is 13 amino acids long. The CDR3 reads CASSLVDSYEQFF. As DNA, the CDR3 is TGTGCCAGCAGCTTAGTGGACTCTTATGAGCAGTTCTTC.

V gene TRBV5-1 combines with J gene TRBJ1-3; D gene uncertain. V lost 5 bases, J lost 4 bases, and 10 bases lay in between. CDR3 length: 13 residues. CDR1 SGHRS and CDR2 YFSETQ come from the germline V gene. The CDR3 loop reads CASSPGMGNTIYF. In DNA form, the CDR3 reads TGCGCCAGCAGTCCCGGGATGGGAAACACCATATATTTT.